This TCR beta chain was sequenced during a study of blood T cell repertoires in COVID-19. Study-level background: Acute-phase and convalescent COVID-19 samples originated in the United States, Italy and Spain. T cells, B-cell-depleted T cells, or PBMCs provided the cDNA or gDNA that served as material.

Original methodology: Amplification from reference gene primers served as the basis for estimated nucleated cell counts. Some clones are missing from TCRdb's copy, which holds only in-frame ones; the method was immunoSEQ multiplex PCR. V, J and clone size are taken as reported in that table, and D and trimming were inferred from the DNA itself. The table lists about 200,000 clones, 80% to 90% of them singletons. CDR1 and CDR2 from the germline V gene are LGHDT and YNNKEL (reference sequence). Trimming left V 1 base short and J 5 bases short, with 8 bases between. This CDR3 contains 13 residues. This clone has a single count.

The sequence derives from a woman older than 75 with acute or convalescent COVID-19. The source material was peripheral blood. V is TRBV3-1 (or the pseudogene TRBV3-2) and J is TRBJ1-1, with unresolved D. The DNA of the CDR3 is TGTGCCAGCAGCCAAGTTTCGGAGACTGAAGCTTTCTTT. This translates into CASSQVSETEAFF.